This is a list of T cell receptor beta chains from one sample in a study of T cell responses to AZD1222 COVID-19 vaccine. Sequencing used immunoSEQ multiplex PCR; TCRdb keeps in-frame clones, though not all of them. Altogether roughly 80,000 clones are present, roughly 90% being singletons, with the ten largest covering approximately 4.5%. The sequencing here drew on peripheral blood, taken on day 0 of MenACWY control vaccination. The origin of the receptors is an adult in good health. The CDR3 runs from the conserved cysteine through the conserved F or W. The order of the fields is V gene, clone size, J gene, D gene, CDR3 DNA, CDR3 protein. A D gene is named only where the DNA matches it firmly. Size tells how often a clone was seen (once, few, many) or the class of an expanded clone, and some rows leave it out.

TRBV24-1	few	TRBJ2-1	-	TGTGCCACGGGGTTCGGGGAAATCAATGAGCAGTTCTTC	CATGFGEINEQFF
TRBV10-1	-	TRBJ2-7	-	TGCGCCAGCAGTGGTACCACGTCCTCCCGGGAGCAGTACTTC	CASSGTTSSREQYF
TRBV30	once	TRBJ1-1	TRBD1	TGTGCCTGGAGTAAAAAGGGGGGACAGAAGAACACTGAAGCTTTCTTT	CAWSKKGGQKNTEAFF
TRBV7-9	-	TRBJ1-4	TRBD1	TGTGCCAGCAGCTTAGTGGTGGGGACAGGGGTTGAAAAACTGTTTTTT	CASSLVVGTGVEKLFF
TRBV30	-	TRBJ2-3	-	TGTGCCTGGACGGACATACCTAGCACAGATACGCAGTATTTT	CAWTDIPSTDTQYF
TRBV19	-	TRBJ1-1	-	TGTGCCAGTAGTATAGCCACGAACACTGAAGCTTTCTTT	CASSIATNTEAFF
TRBV20-1	-	TRBJ1-1	-	TGCAGTGCTTCGTACACTGAAGCTTTCTTT	CSASYTEAFF
TRBV25-1	-	TRBJ2-7	-	TGTGCCAGCAGTGAATCGGGTAGCTACGAGCAGTACTTC	CASSESGSYEQYF
TRBV7-2	-	TRBJ1-6	-	TGTGCCAGCAGCTTATATCCCACTCTCTCCTATAATTCACCCCTCCACTTT	CASSLYPTLSYNSPLHF
TRBV29-1	few	TRBJ1-1	TRBD1	TGCAGCGTCTCAGGGGGGGAACGAATGAACACTGAAGCTTTCTTT	CSVSGGERMNTEAFF
TRBV3-1/TRBV3-2	-	TRBJ1-1	-	TGTGCCAGCAGCCAAGAGGGGGGGCATCCTGAAGCTTTCTTT	CASSQEGGHPEAFF
TRBV7-9	-	TRBJ1-5	-	TGTGCCAGCAGCTCAGGCGAACAGGGCGGTAACAGGGCCCAGCATTTT	CASSSGEQGGNRAQHF
TRBV27	-	TRBJ2-7	TRBD1	TGTGCCAGCAGTTTTGGGGACAGGGACTACGAGCAGTACTTC	CASSFGDRDYEQYF
TRBV5-6	-	TRBJ2-7	-	TGTGCCAGCAGCTTGGGGACCACCTACGAGCAGTACTTC	CASSLGTTYEQYF
TRBV6-2/TRBV6-3	few	TRBJ1-5	-	TGTGCCAGCAGTTACGGTGGAGGGGTGGATCAGCCCCAGCATTTT	CASSYGGGVDQPQHF
TRBV29-1	-	TRBJ2-7	-	TGCAGCGTCACGACAGAGCAGTTCTACGAGCAGTACTTC	CSVTTEQFYEQYF
TRBV24-1	-	TRBJ2-3	-	TGTGCCACCAGCGGAGAAACTAGCACGTATTTT	CATSGETSTYF
TRBV10-3	once	TRBJ1-5	TRBD1	TGTGCCGTCCGACAGGGTGGGGATCAGCCCCAGCATTTT	CAVRQGGDQPQHF
TRBV29-1	-	TRBJ2-3	TRBD2	TGCAGCGTTGAGGCGGGAGGGGGCACAGATACGCAGTATTTT	CSVEAGGGTDTQYF
TRBV5-6	-	TRBJ2-7	-	TGTGCCAGCAGCCCACGGGGTAAAACCTCCTACGAGCAGTACTTC	CASSPRGKTSYEQYF
TRBV7-2	-	TRBJ2-5	-	TGTGCCAGCAGCTTAATCCTGATTCCAGAGACCCAGTACTTC	CASSLILIPETQYF
TRBV7-2	-	TRBJ1-2	-	TGTGCCAGCAGCTTAGGCAGGGCCGTTAACTATGGCTACACCTTC	CASSLGRAVNYGYTF
TRBV6-2/TRBV6-3	-	TRBJ1-5	TRBD1	TGTGCCAGCAGCACCGACAGGGTGGTCAATCAGCCCCAGCATTTT	CASSTDRVVNQPQHF
TRBV30	-	TRBJ1-1	-	TGTGCCTGGGGTCAGGGTGGGACTGAAGCTTTCTTT	CAWGQGGTEAFF
TRBV7-2	-	TRBJ2-3	-	TGTGCCAGCAGCTTGGGACAAGACACAGATACGCAGTATTTT	CASSLGQDTDTQYF
TRBV7-9	once	TRBJ1-3	TRBD1	TGTGCCAGCAGCCGACAGGGGTTAGGAAACACCATATATTTT	CASSRQGLGNTIYF
TRBV28	-	TRBJ1-1	-	TGTGCCGTTCCGGGGGGTCGACCGAACACTGAAGCTTTCTTT	CAVPGGRPNTEAFF
TRBV30	-	TRBJ2-7	TRBD2	TGTGCCTGGAGTGTACTTGTTCTAGCGGGCGAGCAGTACTTC	CAWSVLVLAGEQYF
TRBV28	once	TRBJ2-7	TRBD2	TGTGCCAGCAGTTTATGGGGGACTAGCTACGAGCAGTACTTC	CASSLWGTSYEQYF
TRBV10-3	-	TRBJ1-1	-	TGTGCCATCAGTGAGTCCCAGGGGAAAGGGAACACTGAAGCTTTCTTT	CAISESQGKGNTEAFF
TRBV6-5	-	TRBJ1-6	TRBD1	TGTGCCAGCAGTTACTTCCTCGGACAGGGCCGGTCACCCCTCCACTTT	CASSYFLGQGRSPLHF
TRBV5-6	-	TRBJ2-1	-	TGTGCCAGCAGCCGGAGACAGACCTCCTACAATGAGCAGTTCTTC	CASSRRQTSYNEQFF
TRBV6-5	once	TRBJ2-7	-	TGTGCCACCAATAGCGATCTAAGCTCCTACGAGCAGTACTTC	CATNSDLSSYEQYF
TRBV19	-	TRBJ1-1	-	TGTGCCAGTAGTATCAGGGTTCGCACTGAAGCTTTCTTT	CASSIRVRTEAFF
TRBV20-1	-	TRBJ2-7	-	TGCAGTGTACTTGGAGCGAGAGAGCAGTACTTC	CSVLGAREQYF
TRBV7-2	-	TRBJ1-1	-	TGTGCCAGCAGCTCCCAATCTCAGGGCACTGAAGCTTTCTTT	CASSSQSQGTEAFF
TRBV18	-	TRBJ1-2	-	TGTGCCAGCTCACTAAAATCGGGGCAGATCTATGGCTACACCTTC	CASSLKSGQIYGYTF